This TCR beta chain was profiled in a study of blood T cell repertoires in COVID-19. On the study more broadly: The samples span acute and convalescent COVID-19 from the United States, Italy and Spain. PBMCs, B-cell-depleted T cells, or T cells were the source of the cDNA or gDNA that made up the material.

The method was immunoSEQ multiplex PCR; TCRdb's version includes in-frame clones alone and lacks a portion of them. The repertoire holds some 15,000 clones, with 87% as singletons. The specimen was peripheral blood. The receptor's source is a human donor in a cohort sampled during active COVID-19.

CDR3 amino acids: CAISESRASGARANTGELFF. The CDR3 nucleotides read TGTGCCATCAGTGAGTCGAGGGCTAGCGGGGCTAGAGCGAACACCGGGGAGCTGTTTTTT. The chain uses TRBV10-3 and TRBJ2-2, with 9 bases matching TRBD2. Germline CDR1 is ENHRY and CDR2 is SYGVKD. The CDR3 sequence is 20 residues long. The junction had 11 bases not matched to a gene; V was cut back by 0 bases and J by 0 bases.